The entry that follows covers one T cell receptor (beta chain) sequence. After removal of 4 bases from V and 4 bases from J, the junction contained 5 bases not matched to a gene. The CDR3 extends over 14 amino acids. CDR1 is SGHTA, CDR2 FQGNSA, per germline. The data derive from a study of blood T cell repertoires in COVID-19. In the study overall: COVID-19 samples, acute and convalescent, were from the United States, Italy and Spain. PBMCs, B-cell-depleted T cells, or T cells were the source of the cDNA or gDNA that made up the material.

Seattle patient enrollment occurred during active infection, with longitudinal follow-up thereafter. Original processing methods: Nucleated cell counts were estimated from reference gene primer amplification. The method was immunoSEQ multiplex PCR; TCRdb's version includes in-frame clones alone and lacks a portion of them. V and J calls and clone size follow that table, whereas D and trimming were derived from the DNA. This table has 400,000 or so clones, around 89% appearing once. This receptor was taken from a middle-aged woman with COVID-19, enrolled during active disease. The material sequenced was peripheral blood. The rearrangement uses TRBV7-2 and TRBJ2-5, with TRBD1 matching 8 bases. The CDR3 nucleotides are TGTGCCAGCAGCTATGACAGGGGAGTAGAGACCCAGTACTTC. Amino acid sequence: CASSYDRGVETQYF.